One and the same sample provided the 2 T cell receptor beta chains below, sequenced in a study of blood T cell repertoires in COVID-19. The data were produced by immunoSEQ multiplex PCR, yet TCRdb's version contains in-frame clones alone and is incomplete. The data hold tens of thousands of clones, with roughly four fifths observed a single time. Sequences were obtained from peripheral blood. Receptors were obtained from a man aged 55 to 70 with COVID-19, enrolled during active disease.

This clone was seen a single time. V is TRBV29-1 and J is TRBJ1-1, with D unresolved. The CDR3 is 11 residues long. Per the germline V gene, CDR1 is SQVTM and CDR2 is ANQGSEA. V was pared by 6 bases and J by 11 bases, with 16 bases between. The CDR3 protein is CSVAQQAMAFF. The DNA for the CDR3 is TGCAGCGTCGCCCAACAAGCGATGGCTTTCTTT.

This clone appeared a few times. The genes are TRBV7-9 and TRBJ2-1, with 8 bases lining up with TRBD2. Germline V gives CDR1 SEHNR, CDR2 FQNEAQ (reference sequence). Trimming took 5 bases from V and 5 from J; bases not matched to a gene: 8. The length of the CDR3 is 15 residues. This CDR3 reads CASSPRGGPDNEQFF. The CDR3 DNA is TGTGCCAGCAGCCCACGGGGGGGGCCCGACAATGAGCAGTTCTTC.